The rows below give T cell receptor beta chains drawn from one sample of a study of CD8+ T cells in alopecia areata. Only in-frame clones appear in the TCRdb table, and some are missing; sequencing was by immunoSEQ multiplex PCR. The sample contains approximately 180,000 clones, 50% to 75% of which appear only once. The specimen was CD4+ T cells sorted from blood, collected at week 0. The receptors come from a human donor with alopecia areata. Both conserved end residues are trimmed from each CDR3.

j_call | v_call | cdr3_aa
TRBJ2-5 | TRBV19 | ASNSGDLQETQY
TRBJ1-6 | TRBV5-1 | ASSFGQGNSPLH
TRBJ2-2 | TRBV7-7 | ASGQDYTGELF
TRBJ2-7 | TRBV11-2 | ASSLGGRGRGFGEQY
TRBJ2-5 | TRBV7-3 | ASSSRTQETQY
TRBJ2-7 | TRBV30 | AWSWQGGLLGQY
TRBJ2-2 | TRBV30 | AWSGGLPNTGELF
TRBJ2-7 | TRBV14 | ASSQAGQGVAGEQY
TRBJ1-1 | TRBV29-1 | SVEGGQGAAEAF
TRBJ2-2 | TRBV27 | ATRTGTDFTGELF
TRBJ2-3 | TRBV29-1 | SVDTGQLY
TRBJ2-1 | TRBV25-1 | ASSAEGPSEQF
TRBJ1-1 | TRBV2 | ASSAQGNTEAF
TRBJ2-7 | TRBV6-1 | ASSPDREYRYEQY
TRBJ2-1 | TRBV7-9 | AWGNEQF
TRBJ2-7 | TRBV10-3 | AISEGGTVQY
TRBJ2-7 | TRBV30 | AWSSRYEQY
TRBJ2-3 | TRBV30 | AWSLNRTQY
TRBJ1-2 | TRBV4-2 | ASSQVMNLNYGYT
TRBJ2-7 | TRBV19 | ASSPTTGVSYEQY
TRBJ1-6 | TRBV7-9 | ASTWTGGENSPLH
TRBJ2-7 | TRBV6-5 | ASSYYEQY
TRBJ1-4 | TRBV9 | ASSVVPGVANEKLF
TRBJ1-1 | TRBV4-1 | ASSPRQGRTEAF
TRBJ1-5 | TRBV15 | ATSRGQVPNQPQH
TRBJ2-2 | TRBV19 | ASSIRGSQFKNTGELF
TRBJ1-1 | TRBV29-1 | SVDESGNTEAF
TRBJ2-1 | TRBV13 | ASSLDRGNEQF
TRBJ2-7 | TRBV14 | ASSPQGQGYEQY
TRBJ2-5 | TRBV29-1 | SVAGLGSGGPVGTQY
TRBJ2-7 | TRBV13 | ASSLTVWDREQY